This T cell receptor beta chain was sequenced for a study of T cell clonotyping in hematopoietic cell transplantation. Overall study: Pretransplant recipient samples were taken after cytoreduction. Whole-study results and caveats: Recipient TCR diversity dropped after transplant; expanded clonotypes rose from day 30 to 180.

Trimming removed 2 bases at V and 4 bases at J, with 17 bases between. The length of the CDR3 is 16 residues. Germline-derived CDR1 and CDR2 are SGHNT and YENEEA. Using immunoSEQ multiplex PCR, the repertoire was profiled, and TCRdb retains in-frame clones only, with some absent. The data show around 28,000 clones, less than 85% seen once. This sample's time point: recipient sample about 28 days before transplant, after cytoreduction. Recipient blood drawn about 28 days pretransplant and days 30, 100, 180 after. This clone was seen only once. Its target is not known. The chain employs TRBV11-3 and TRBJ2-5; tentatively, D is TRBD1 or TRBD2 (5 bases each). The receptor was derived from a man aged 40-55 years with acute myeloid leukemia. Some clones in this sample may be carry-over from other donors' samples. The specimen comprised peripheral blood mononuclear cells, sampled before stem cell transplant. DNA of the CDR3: TGTGCCAGCAGCTTAATGGGACCGTTAGGCCCAGAGACCCAGTACTTC. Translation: CASSLMGPLGPETQYF.